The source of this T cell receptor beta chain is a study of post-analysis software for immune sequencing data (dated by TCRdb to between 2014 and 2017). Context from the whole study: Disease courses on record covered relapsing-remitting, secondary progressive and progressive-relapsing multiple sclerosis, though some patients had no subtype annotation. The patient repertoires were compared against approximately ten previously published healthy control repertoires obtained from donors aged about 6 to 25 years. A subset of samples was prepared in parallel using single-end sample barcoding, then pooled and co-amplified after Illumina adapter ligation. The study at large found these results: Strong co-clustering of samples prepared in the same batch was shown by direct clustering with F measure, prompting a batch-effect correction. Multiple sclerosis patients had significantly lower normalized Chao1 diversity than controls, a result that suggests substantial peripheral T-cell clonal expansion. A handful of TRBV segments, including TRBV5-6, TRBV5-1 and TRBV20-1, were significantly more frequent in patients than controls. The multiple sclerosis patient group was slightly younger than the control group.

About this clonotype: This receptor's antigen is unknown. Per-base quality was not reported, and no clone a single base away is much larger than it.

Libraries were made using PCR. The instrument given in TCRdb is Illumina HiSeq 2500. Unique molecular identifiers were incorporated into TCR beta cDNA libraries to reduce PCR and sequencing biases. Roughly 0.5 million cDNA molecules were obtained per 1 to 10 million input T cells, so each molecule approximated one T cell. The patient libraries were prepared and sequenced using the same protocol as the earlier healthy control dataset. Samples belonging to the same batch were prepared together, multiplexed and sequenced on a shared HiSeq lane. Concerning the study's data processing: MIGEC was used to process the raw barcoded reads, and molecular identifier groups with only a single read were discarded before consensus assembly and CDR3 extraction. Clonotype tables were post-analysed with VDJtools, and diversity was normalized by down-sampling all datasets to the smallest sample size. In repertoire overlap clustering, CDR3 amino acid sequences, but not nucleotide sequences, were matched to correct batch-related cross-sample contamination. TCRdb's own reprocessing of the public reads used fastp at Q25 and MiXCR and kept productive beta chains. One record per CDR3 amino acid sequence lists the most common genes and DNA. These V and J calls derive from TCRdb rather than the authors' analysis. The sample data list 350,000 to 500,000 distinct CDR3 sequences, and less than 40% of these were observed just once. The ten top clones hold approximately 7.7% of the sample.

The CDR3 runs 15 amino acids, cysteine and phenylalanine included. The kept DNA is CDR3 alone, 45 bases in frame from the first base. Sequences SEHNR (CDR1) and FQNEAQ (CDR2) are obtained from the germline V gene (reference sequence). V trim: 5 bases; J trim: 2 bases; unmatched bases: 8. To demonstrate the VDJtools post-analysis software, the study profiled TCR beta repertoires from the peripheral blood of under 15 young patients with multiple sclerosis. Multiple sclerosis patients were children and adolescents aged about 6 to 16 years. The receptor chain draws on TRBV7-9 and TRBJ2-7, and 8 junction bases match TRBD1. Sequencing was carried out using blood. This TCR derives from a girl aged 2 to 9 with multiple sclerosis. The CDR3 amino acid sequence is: CASSKDRVNTYEQYF. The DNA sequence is TGTGCCAGCAGCAAGGACAGGGTGAACACCTACGAGCAGTACTTC.